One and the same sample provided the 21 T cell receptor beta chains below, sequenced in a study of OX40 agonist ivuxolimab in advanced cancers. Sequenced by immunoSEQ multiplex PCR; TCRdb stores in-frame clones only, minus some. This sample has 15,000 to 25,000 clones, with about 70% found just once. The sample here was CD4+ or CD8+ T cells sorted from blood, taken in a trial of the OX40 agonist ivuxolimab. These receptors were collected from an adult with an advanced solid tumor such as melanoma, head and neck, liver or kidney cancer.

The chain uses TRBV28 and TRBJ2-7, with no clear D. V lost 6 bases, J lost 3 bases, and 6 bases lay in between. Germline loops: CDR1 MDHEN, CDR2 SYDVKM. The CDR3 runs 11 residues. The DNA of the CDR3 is TGTGCCAGCAGCTCTTACTACGAGCAGTACTTC. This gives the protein CASSSYYEQYF.

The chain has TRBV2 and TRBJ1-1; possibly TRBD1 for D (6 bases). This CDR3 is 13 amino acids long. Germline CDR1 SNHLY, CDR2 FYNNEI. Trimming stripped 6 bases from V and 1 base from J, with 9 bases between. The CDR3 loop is CASSQTGNTEAFF. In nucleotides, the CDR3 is TGTGCCAGCAGCCAGACAGGGAACACTGAAGCTTTCTTT.

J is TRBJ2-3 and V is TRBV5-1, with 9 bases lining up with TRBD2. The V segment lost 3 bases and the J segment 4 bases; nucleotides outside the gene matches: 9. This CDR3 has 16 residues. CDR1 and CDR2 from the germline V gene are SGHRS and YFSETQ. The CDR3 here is CASSSWVAGVADTQYF. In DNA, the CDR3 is TGCGCCAGCAGCTCCTGGGTAGCGGGAGTTGCAGATACGCAGTATTTT.

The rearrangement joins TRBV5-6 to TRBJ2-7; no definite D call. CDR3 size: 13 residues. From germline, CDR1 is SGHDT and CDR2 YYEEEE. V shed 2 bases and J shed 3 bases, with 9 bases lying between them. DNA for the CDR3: TGTGCCAGCAGCTTTGGCCTCGACTACGAGCAGTACTTC. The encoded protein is CASSFGLDYEQYF.

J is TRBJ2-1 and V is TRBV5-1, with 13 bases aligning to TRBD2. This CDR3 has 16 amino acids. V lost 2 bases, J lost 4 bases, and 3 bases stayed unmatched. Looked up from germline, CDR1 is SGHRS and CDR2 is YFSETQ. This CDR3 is CASSLLAGGRYNEQFF. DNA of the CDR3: TGCGCCAGCAGCTTACTAGCGGGGGGGCGGTACAATGAGCAGTTCTTC. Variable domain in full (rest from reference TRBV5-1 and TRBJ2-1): KAGVTQTPRYLIKTRGQQVTLSCSPISGHRSVSWYQQTPGQGLQFLFEYFSETQRNKGNFPGRFSGRQFSNSRSEMNVSTLELGDSALYLCASSLLAGGRYNEQFFGPGTRLTVL.

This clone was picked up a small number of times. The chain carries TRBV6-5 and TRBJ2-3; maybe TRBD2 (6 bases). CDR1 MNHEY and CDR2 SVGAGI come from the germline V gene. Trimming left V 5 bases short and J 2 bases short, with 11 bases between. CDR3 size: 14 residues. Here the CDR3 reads CASSPGDFTDTQYF. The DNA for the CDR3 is TGTGCCAGCAGTCCGGGGGACTTCACAGATACGCAGTATTTT.

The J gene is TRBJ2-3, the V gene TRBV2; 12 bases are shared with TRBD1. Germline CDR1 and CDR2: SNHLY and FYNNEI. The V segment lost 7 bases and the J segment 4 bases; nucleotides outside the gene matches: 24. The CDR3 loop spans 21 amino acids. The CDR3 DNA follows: TGTGCCAGCAACCCGATCTGGGGACAGGGGGCCTTGGAGAAAGAGGCAGATACGCAGTATTTT. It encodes CASNPIWGQGALEKEADTQYF.

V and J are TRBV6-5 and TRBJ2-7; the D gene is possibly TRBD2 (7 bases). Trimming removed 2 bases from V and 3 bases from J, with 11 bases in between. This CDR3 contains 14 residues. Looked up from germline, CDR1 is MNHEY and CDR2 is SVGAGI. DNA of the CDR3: TGTGCCAGCAGTTACGGGGGGGCTATCTACGAGCAGTACTTC. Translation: CASSYGGAIYEQYF.

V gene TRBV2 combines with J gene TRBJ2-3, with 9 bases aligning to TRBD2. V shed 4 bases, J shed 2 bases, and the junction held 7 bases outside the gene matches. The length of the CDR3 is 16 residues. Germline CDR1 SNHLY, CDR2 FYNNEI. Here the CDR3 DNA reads TGTGCCAGCAGTGTTCAGCGGGAGGACTACACAGATACGCAGTATTTT. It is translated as CASSVQREDYTDTQYF.

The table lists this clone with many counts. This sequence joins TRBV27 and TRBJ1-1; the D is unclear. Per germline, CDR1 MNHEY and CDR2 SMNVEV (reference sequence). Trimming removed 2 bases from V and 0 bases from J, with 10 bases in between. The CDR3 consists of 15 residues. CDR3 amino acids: CASSLDLGMNTEAFF. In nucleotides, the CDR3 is TGTGCCAGCAGTTTAGATCTGGGGATGAACACTGAAGCTTTCTTT.

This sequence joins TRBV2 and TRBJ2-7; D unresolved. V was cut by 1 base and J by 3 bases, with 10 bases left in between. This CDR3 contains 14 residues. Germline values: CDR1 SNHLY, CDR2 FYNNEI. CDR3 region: CASSEGQRNYEQYF. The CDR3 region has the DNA TGTGCCAGCAGTGAAGGTCAAAGGAACTACGAGCAGTACTTC.

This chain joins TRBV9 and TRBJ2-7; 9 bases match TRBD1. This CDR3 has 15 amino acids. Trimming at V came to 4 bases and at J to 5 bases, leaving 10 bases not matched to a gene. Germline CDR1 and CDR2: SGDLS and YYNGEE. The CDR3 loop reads CASSLSGTGTNEQYF. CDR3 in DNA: TGTGCCAGCAGCCTATCCGGGACAGGGACCAACGAGCAGTACTTC.

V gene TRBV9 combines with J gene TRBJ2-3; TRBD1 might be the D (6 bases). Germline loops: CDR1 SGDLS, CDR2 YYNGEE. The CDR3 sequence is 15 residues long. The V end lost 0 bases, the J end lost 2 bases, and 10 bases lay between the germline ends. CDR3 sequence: CASSVAGGSTDTQYF. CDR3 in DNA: TGTGCCAGCAGCGTAGCTGGGGGCTCCACAGATACGCAGTATTTT. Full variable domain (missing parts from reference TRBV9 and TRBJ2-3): DSGVTQTPKHLITATGQRVTLRCSPRSGDLSVYWYQQSLDQGLQFLIQYYNGEERAKGNILERFSAQQFPDLHSELNLSSLELGDSALYFCASSVAGGSTDTQYFGPGTRLTVL.

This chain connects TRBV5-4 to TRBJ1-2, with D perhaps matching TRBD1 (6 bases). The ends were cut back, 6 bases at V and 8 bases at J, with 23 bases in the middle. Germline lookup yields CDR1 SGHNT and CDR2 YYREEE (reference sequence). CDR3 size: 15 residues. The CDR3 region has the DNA TGTGCCAGCACCTCGGGGGCGCCTACTATAGAGGGCTACACCTTC. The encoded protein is CASTSGAPTIEGYTF. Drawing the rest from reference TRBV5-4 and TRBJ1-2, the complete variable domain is ETGVTQSPTHLIKTRGQQVTLRCSSQSGHNTVSWYQQALGQGPQFIFQYYREEENGRGNFPPRFSGLQFPNYSSELNVNALELDDSALYLCASTSGAPTIEGYTFGSGTRLTVV.

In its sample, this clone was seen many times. CDR3 residues: CASSTITGELFF. CDR3 nucleotides: TGTGCCAGCAGCACGATCACCGGGGAGCTGTTTTTT. The chain has TRBV7-6 and TRBJ2-2; unclear D gene. Germline assignment: CDR1 SGHVS and CDR2 FNYEAQ. Trimming stripped 5 bases from V and 4 bases from J, with 5 bases between. The CDR3 contains 12 residues.

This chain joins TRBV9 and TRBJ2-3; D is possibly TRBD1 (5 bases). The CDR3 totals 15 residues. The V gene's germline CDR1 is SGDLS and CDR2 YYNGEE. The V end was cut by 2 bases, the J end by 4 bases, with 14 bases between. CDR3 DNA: TGTGCCAGCAGCGTCTGGGCAGGGTCATCAGATACGCAGTATTTT. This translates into CASSVWAGSSDTQYF.

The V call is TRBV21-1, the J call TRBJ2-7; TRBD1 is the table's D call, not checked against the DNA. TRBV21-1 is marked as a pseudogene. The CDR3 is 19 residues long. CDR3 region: CASSNTPIGTGASLYEQYF. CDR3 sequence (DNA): TGTGCCAGCAGCAACACCCCTATCGGGACAGGGGCTTCCCTCTACGAGCAGTACTTC.

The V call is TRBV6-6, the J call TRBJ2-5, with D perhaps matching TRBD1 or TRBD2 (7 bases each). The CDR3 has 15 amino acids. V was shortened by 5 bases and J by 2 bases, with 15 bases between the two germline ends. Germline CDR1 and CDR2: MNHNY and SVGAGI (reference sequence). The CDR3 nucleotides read TGTGCCAGCAGTCGAGATCAGGGGGGGCAAGAGACCCAGTACTTC. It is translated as CASSRDQGGQETQYF.

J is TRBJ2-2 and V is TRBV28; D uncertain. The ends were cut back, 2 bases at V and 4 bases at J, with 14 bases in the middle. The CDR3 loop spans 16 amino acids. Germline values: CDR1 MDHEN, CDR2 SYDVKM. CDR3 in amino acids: CASSLIVENPTGELFF. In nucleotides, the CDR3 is TGTGCCAGCAGTTTAATCGTCGAGAACCCCACCGGGGAGCTGTTTTTT.

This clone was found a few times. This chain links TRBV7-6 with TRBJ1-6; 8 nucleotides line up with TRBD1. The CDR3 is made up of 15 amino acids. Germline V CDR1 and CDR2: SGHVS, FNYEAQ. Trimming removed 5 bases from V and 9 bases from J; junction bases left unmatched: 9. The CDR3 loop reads CASSAYRGKGSPLHF. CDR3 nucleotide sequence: TGTGCCAGCAGCGCGTACAGGGGGAAGGGTTCACCCCTCCACTTT. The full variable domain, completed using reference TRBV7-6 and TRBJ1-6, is GAGVSQSPRYKVTKRGQDVALRCDPISGHVSLYWYRQALGQGPEFLTYFNYEAQQDKSGLPNDRFSAERPEGSISTLTIQRTEQRDSAMYRCASSAYRGKGSPLHFGNGTRLTVT.

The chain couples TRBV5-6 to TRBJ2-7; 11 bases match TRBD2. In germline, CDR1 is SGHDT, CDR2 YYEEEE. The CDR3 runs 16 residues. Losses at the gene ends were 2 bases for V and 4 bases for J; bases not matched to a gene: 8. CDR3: CASSLGTSGSPYEQYF. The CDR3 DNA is TGTGCCAGCAGCTTAGGAACTAGCGGGAGTCCATACGAGCAGTACTTC.